The 20 T cell receptor beta chains given below trace back to one sample, sequenced in a study of blood T cells in healthy people across ages. A sample-barcoded 5' primer and a J-beta primer mix were used in a second PCR of roughly 7 to 12 cycles. MiXCR was run by TCRdb on the 5' RACE reads, yielding one entry per CDR3 protein. The table includes 2 million or so distinct CDR3 sequences, roughly 50% detected once. The sequenced material came from blood. The receptors derive from a woman in her thirties or forties in good health.

This clonotype was counted a few times. The chain uses TRBV4-2 and TRBJ2-4; 10 bases line up with TRBD2. CDR3 size: 16 residues. V gave up 4 bases and J gave up 13 bases; unmatched junction bases: 16. The V gene's germline CDR1 is LGHNA and CDR2 YNFKEQ. This CDR3 is CASSPLPSGGPREQYF. The CDR3 DNA reads as TGTGCCAGCAGCCCTCTCCCTAGCGGGGGACCTCGTGAGCAGTACTTC.

This clonotype appeared once. The V gene is TRBV5-1, the J gene TRBJ2-3; 11 positions agree with TRBD2. The CDR3 loop spans 19 amino acids. CDR1 is SGHRS and CDR2 is YFSETQ in the germline V gene. J gave up 6 bases and V 2 bases, and 17 bases lay outside the gene matches. CDR3 sequence reads: CASSFPPGMLAGGADTQYF. The CDR3, as DNA: TGCGCCAGCAGCTTTCCCCCTGGGATGCTAGCGGGGGGCGCGGATACGCAGTATTTT.

The chain joins TRBV20-1 to TRBJ1-2; unclear D gene. V was clipped by 3 bases and J by 8 bases, with 16 bases between them. Germline assignment: CDR1 DFQATT and CDR2 SNEGSKA (reference sequence). The CDR3 sequence is 13 residues long. Here the CDR3 reads CSARAGFYPGYTF. The CDR3 coding sequence is TGCAGTGCTAGGGCCGGATTCTATCCGGGCTACACCTTC.

This clonotype was seen a few times. The gene calls are TRBV6-5 and TRBJ2-1; D is unclear. Germline V gene sequence: CDR1 MNHEY, CDR2 SVGAGI. There are 12 residues in the CDR3. V lost 4 bases, J lost 10 bases, and 11 bases lay in between. In DNA form, the CDR3 reads TGTGCCAGCAGTTCCTCGTCCTGGGAGCAGTTCTTC. Amino acids: CASSSSSWEQFF.

This chain uses TRBV6-2 or TRBV6-3 with TRBJ2-2, with D perhaps TRBD1 (6 bases). The V end lost 7 bases, the J end lost 2 bases, and 17 bases lay between the germline ends. The CDR3 totals 16 residues. CDR1 MNHEY and CDR2 SVGEGT come from the germline V gene. DNA for the CDR3: TGTGCCAGCATCAACCCGGGGACACCTAACACCGGGGAGCTGTTTTTT. Its translation is CASINPGTPNTGELFF.

V is TRBV4-1 and J is TRBJ2-5, with TRBD2 identical over 8 bases. Losses at the gene ends were 0 bases for V and 1 base for J; bases not matched to a gene: 4. Germline-derived CDR1 and CDR2 are MGHRA and YSYEKL. The CDR3 loop spans 16 amino acids. CDR3 region: CASSQESGGSQETQYF. The CDR3 DNA follows: TGCGCCAGCAGCCAAGAGTCGGGGGGGAGCCAAGAGACCCAGTACTTC.

The CDR3 sequence is CASSQEGGLAGGEQFF. In DNA, the CDR3 is TGCGCCAGCAGCCAAGAAGGGGGACTAGCGGGGGGCGAGCAGTTCTTC. The rearrangement joins TRBV4-3 to TRBJ2-1; 15 bases map to TRBD2. Germline loops: CDR1 LGHNA, CDR2 YSLEER. The CDR3 is made up of 16 amino acids. J was trimmed by 10 bases and V by 0 bases; bases with no gene match: 4.

This clonotype has just one count. The gene calls are TRBV4-1 and TRBJ2-7; 7 nucleotides agree with TRBD2. The trim removed 1 base at V and 3 bases at J, leaving 9 bases unmatched. The V gene's germline CDR1 is MGHRA and CDR2 YSYEKL. The CDR3 runs to 16 residues. The CDR3 coding sequence is TGCGCCAGCAGCCAAGCATTAGGAGCGGGGTTCTACGAGCAGTACTTC. Amino acid sequence: CASSQALGAGFYEQYF.

This chain links TRBV4-2 with TRBJ2-7; 7 bases are shared with TRBD1. The germline gives CDR1 LGHNA, CDR2 YNFKEQ. J lost 5 bases, V lost 0 bases, and 7 bases had no gene match. This CDR3 contains 15 residues. CDR3 region: CASSQEGDSKNEQYF. Here the CDR3 DNA reads TGTGCCAGCAGCCAAGAGGGGGACAGTAAGAACGAGCAGTACTTC.

This sequence joins TRBV7-2 and TRBJ1-4, with D possibly matching TRBD1 (6 bases). CDR1 is SGHTA and CDR2 is FQGNSA in the germline V gene. Trimming stripped 4 bases from V and 4 bases from J, with 10 bases between. The CDR3 sequence is 14 residues long. CDR3 sequence reads: CASSWDIGNEKLFF. CDR3 nucleotides: TGTGCCAGCAGCTGGGACATTGGTAATGAAAAACTGTTTTTT.

CDR3 DNA: TGTGCCAGCAGTCCTGAAGGGACAGAATACAATGAGCAGTACTTC. This encodes CASSPEGTEYNEQYF. The chain combines TRBV4-2 with TRBJ2-1, with TRBD1 matching 7 bases. The DNA matches TRBJ2-7 better at its end, which makes the J call doubtful. The length of the CDR3 is 15 residues. Per the germline V gene, CDR1 is LGHNA and CDR2 is YNFKEQ.

The chain's CDR3 is CATSRGLDRVGNQPQHF. For the CDR3, the DNA is TGTGCCACCAGCAGAGGTCTTGACAGGGTCGGTAATCAGCCCCAGCATTTT. The chain is built from TRBV15 and TRBJ1-5; 7 bases agree with TRBD1. The CDR3 is 17 amino acids. Trimming removed 1 base from V and 4 bases from J; junction bases left unmatched: 10. Looked up from germline, CDR1 is LNHNV and CDR2 is YYDKDF (reference sequence).

The V and J genes are TRBV9 and TRBJ2-7; TRBD2 matches at 9 bases. The germline gives CDR1 SGDLS, CDR2 YYNGEE. The CDR3 spans 15 residues. The V segment lost 0 bases and the J segment 7 bases; nucleotides outside the gene matches: 8. The CDR3 DNA follows: TGTGCCAGCAGCGTAGTAGGGACTAGCATCAGTGAGCAGTACTTC. It is translated as CASSVVGTSISEQYF.

This clonotype was observed a single time. This chain connects TRBV6-2 or TRBV6-3 to TRBJ2-3; 13 bases align to TRBD2. Looked up from germline, CDR1 is MNHEY and CDR2 is SVGEGT. Trimming cost V 7 bases and J 0 bases; bases outside gene matches: 10. CDR3 length equals 18 residues. The CDR3 sequence is CASNPGLAGSVSTDTQYF. The DNA of the CDR3 is TGTGCCAGCAACCCGGGACTAGCGGGGTCCGTCAGCACAGATACGCAGTATTTT.

This clonotype was seen more than once but under ten times. V and J are TRBV6-6 and TRBJ1-2; 8 bases line up with TRBD1. V shed 5 bases and J 0 bases; nucleotides not matched to a gene: 11. Germline V gives CDR1 MNHNY, CDR2 SVGAGI (reference sequence). There are 17 residues in the CDR3. The CDR3 spells CASSTPRTGTPNYGYTF. In DNA form, the CDR3 reads TGTGCCAGCAGTACCCCGCGGACAGGGACCCCTAACTATGGCTACACCTTC.

V and J are TRBV6-1 and TRBJ2-7, with unresolved D. The germline V and J ends were trimmed by 4 bases and 6 bases, with 10 bases remaining between them. The CDR3 consists of 12 residues. Germline CDR1 is MNHNS and CDR2 is SASEGT. In nucleotides, the CDR3 is TGTGCCAGCAGTGGATCAGTTGGCGAGCAGTACTTC. Its translation is CASSGSVGEQYF.

This clonotype was seen only once. V gene TRBV3-1 combines with J gene TRBJ1-6; no definite D call. This CDR3 comprises 16 residues. Germline assignment: CDR1 LGHDT and CDR2 YNNKEL (reference sequence). V was clipped by 0 bases and J by 4 bases, with 10 bases between them. CDR3 DNA sequence: TGTGCCAGCAGCCAAGAAAATGGGCATTATAATTCACCCCTCCACTTT. This sequence encodes CASSQENGHYNSPLHF.

The gene calls are TRBV11-2 and TRBJ2-1, with TRBD1 as a possible D gene (5 bases). This CDR3 spans 16 amino acids. Per germline, CDR1 SGHAT and CDR2 FQNNGV. Trimming stripped 1 base from V and 7 bases from J, with 17 bases between. The chain's CDR3 is CASSLGIGATPNEQFF. For the CDR3, the DNA is TGTGCCAGCAGCTTAGGAATTGGGGCAACACCGAATGAGCAGTTCTTC.

This clonotype was counted only a few times. CDR3 protein: CASSRDGTVPQETQYF. The CDR3 DNA is TGCGCCAGCAGCCGAGACGGGACAGTTCCCCAAGAGACCCAGTACTTC. The chain is built from TRBV5-1 and TRBJ2-5, with 7 nucleotides matching TRBD1. The CDR3 contains 16 residues. Per germline, CDR1 SGHRS and CDR2 YFSETQ. V lost 4 bases, J lost 1 base, and 10 bases stayed unmatched.

This clonotype was recorded at least ten times. The chain joins TRBV7-2 to TRBJ2-1; 12 positions agree with TRBD2. The V segment lost 6 bases and the J segment 6 bases; nucleotides outside the gene matches: 9. Per the germline V gene, CDR1 is SGHTA and CDR2 is FQGNSA. The CDR3 covers 16 residues. CDR3 region: CASREPGLAGVNEQFF. CDR3 coding DNA: TGTGCCAGCAGAGAGCCGGGACTAGCGGGCGTCAATGAGCAGTTCTTC.